These 10 T cell receptor beta chains came from one sample sequenced in a study of T cell responses to AZD1222 COVID-19 vaccine. TCRdb keeps only in-frame clones here, not all; method: immunoSEQ multiplex PCR. The table lists some 110,000 clones, around nine tenths of them singletons. This material consisted of peripheral blood, taken 28 days after the second AZD1222 dose. The receptors here all came from an adult who received the AZD1222 COVID-19 vaccine.

This chain joins TRBV7-8 and TRBJ1-2; D is ambiguous. The length of the CDR3 is 14 residues. The germline V gene encodes CDR1 SGHVS and CDR2 FQNEAQ. V shed 5 bases and J shed 1 base, with 11 bases lying between them. CDR3 sequence reads: CASSPTPDNYGYTF. The CDR3 nucleotides are TGTGCCAGCAGCCCCACTCCTGATAACTATGGCTACACCTTC.

The genes are TRBV28 and TRBJ2-7; possibly TRBD1 for D (6 bases). Per germline, CDR1 MDHEN and CDR2 SYDVKM. CDR3 size: 18 residues. V was pared by 5 bases and J by 0 bases, with 23 bases between. CDR3 sequence: CASSSPFKQGTRSYEQYF. The CDR3, as DNA: TGTGCCAGCAGTAGCCCCTTTAAACAGGGTACCCGCTCCTACGAGCAGTACTTC.

This chain connects TRBV7-2 to TRBJ1-2; 7 nucleotides align to TRBD1. This CDR3 has 13 residues. J was trimmed by 7 bases and V by 1 base; bases with no gene match: 3. CDR1 is SGHTA and CDR2 is FQGNSA in the germline V gene. The CDR3 region is CASSLVRGAGYTF. The CDR3 DNA sequence: TGTGCCAGCAGCTTAGTCAGGGGGGCTGGCTACACCTTC.

The CDR3 bases are TGTGCCAGCAGTTTTCGGGGCGGGTATGGCTACACCTTC. It codes for CASSFRGGYGYTF. The chain combines TRBV27 with TRBJ1-2; tentative D call: TRBD1 (5 bases). The CDR3 totals 13 residues. Germline V gene sequence: CDR1 MNHEY, CDR2 SMNVEV (reference sequence). Trimming shortened V by 3 bases and J by 5 bases, and 10 bases separated the two germline ends.

Here the CDR3 reads CASSLPATDYGYTF. The CDR3 DNA is TGTGCCAGCAGCTTGCCGGCGACAGACTATGGCTACACCTTC. This sequence joins TRBV5-4 and TRBJ1-2, with TRBD1 as a possible D gene (5 bases). The CDR3 contains 14 residues. Germline lookup yields CDR1 SGHNT and CDR2 YYREEE (reference sequence). V lost 1 base to trimming and J lost 3 bases, with 10 bases between them.

In DNA form, the CDR3 reads TGTGCCAGCAGCTGGGGGAACACTGAAGCTTTCTTT. Translated: CASSWGNTEAFF. The chain carries TRBV11-2 and TRBJ1-1; D ambiguous. This CDR3 contains 12 residues. CDR1 SGHAT and CDR2 FQNNGV come from the germline V gene. The ends were cut back, 4 bases at V and 1 base at J, with 4 bases in the middle.

This chain uses TRBV7-2 with TRBJ2-5, with D maybe TRBD1 (6 bases). There are 16 residues in the CDR3. Germline CDR1 SGHTA, CDR2 FQGNSA. The V end was cut by 2 bases, the J end by 1 base, with 14 bases between. The CDR3 nucleotides are TGTGCCAGCAGCTTATCCGGACAGCCACGCCAAGAGACCCAGTACTTC. Protein product: CASSLSGQPRQETQYF. Filled out from reference TRBV7-2 and TRBJ2-5, the complete variable domain reads GAGVSQSPSNKVTEKGKDVELRCDPISGHTALYWYRQSLGQGLEFLIYFQGNSAPDKSGLPSDRFSAERTGGSVSTLTIQRTQQEDSAVYLCASSLSGQPRQETQYFGPGTRLLVL.

The chain carries TRBV9 and TRBJ1-2, with 7 bases lining up with TRBD1. In germline, CDR1 is SGDLS, CDR2 YYNGEE. CDR3 size: 15 residues. The trim removed 4 bases at V and 1 base at J, leaving 7 bases unmatched. The CDR3 nucleotides are TGTGCCAGCAGCTACCGCCGGGACAGTAACTATGGCTACACCTTC. Translating it yields CASSYRRDSNYGYTF.

CDR3 nucleotide sequence: TGTGCCAGCAGCTCCACTAGCGGGAGGGGTACAGATACGCAGTATTTT. It is translated as CASSSTSGRGTDTQYF. This rearrangement joins TRBV7-6 to TRBJ2-3; 13 nucleotides align to TRBD2. Germline assignment: CDR1 SGHVS and CDR2 FNYEAQ. Unmatched junction bases numbered 4, after V lost 4 bases and J lost 3 bases. The CDR3 runs to 16 residues.

This clone was recorded once. The chain carries TRBV19 and TRBJ1-2, with 7 bases that match TRBD1. V shed 5 bases, J shed 4 bases, and the junction held 7 bases outside the gene matches. Germline CDR1 LNHDA, CDR2 SQIVND (reference sequence). CDR3 length equals 14 residues. This CDR3 is CASSPRQGSYGYTF. In nucleotides, the CDR3 is TGTGCCAGTAGTCCCCGACAGGGCTCCTATGGCTACACCTTC.